A single sample gave rise to the 6 T cell receptor beta chains below, sequenced in a study. TCRdb called the 5' RACE reads again in MiXCR, with one record for every CDR3 protein. The sample yields under 60,000 distinct CDR3 sequences, 25% to 30% seen once. Sequencing was performed on naive CD4+ T cells sorted from blood. Subset in this sample: naive CD4+ T cells, CD4+CD45RA+CD25-. Receptors were obtained from a female donor with breast cancer.

To note about this clonotype: The junction differs from germline at one of its ends, possibly a read error. This chain links TRBV7-8 with TRBJ2-1, with unresolved D. Germline V gives CDR1 SGHVS, CDR2 FQNEAQ. This CDR3 comprises 14 residues. CDR3 DNA sequence: TGTACCAGCAGCACTCCAACCCGGAGCGATGAGCAGTTCTTC. Protein: CTSSTPTRSDEQFF. Full variable domain (missing parts from reference TRBV7-8 and TRBJ2-1): GAGVSQSPRYKVAKRGQDVALRCDPISGHVSLFWYQQALGQGPEFLTYFQNEAQLDKSGLPSDRFFAERPEGSVSTLKIQRTQQEDSAVYLCTSSTPTRSDEQFFGPGTRLTVL.

This clonotype rates as medium-sized (0.01 to 0.1%). The J gene is TRBJ2-7, the V gene TRBV4-2; tentative D call: TRBD2 (6 bases). CDR3 length equals 15 residues. Trimming left V 0 bases short and J 5 bases short, with 14 bases between. CDR1 and CDR2 (germline): LGHNA, YNFKEQ. CDR3 sequence reads: CASSQDRRGVNEQYF. The CDR3, as DNA: TGTGCCAGCAGCCAAGATCGGCGGGGTGTCAACGAGCAGTACTTC.

To note about this clonotype: Because it lacks the conserved phenylalanine or tryptophan at the end, this CDR3 is likely a read error. V usage is TRBV5-1 and J usage is TRBJ1-3; D is possibly TRBD1 (5 bases). V lost 3 bases and J lost 0, with 28 bases in between. The CDR3 extends over 21 amino acids. CDR1 SGHRS and CDR2 YFSETQ come from the germline V gene. The CDR3 sequence is CASSSLGGTGTSGGSGNTIYI. In DNA, the CDR3 is TGCGCCAGCAGCTCCCTTGGGGGAACCGGGACTAGCGGGGGCTCTGGAAACACCATATATATT.

Remarks on this clonotype: At one end, the junction sequence differs from germline, possibly due to a read error. The chain uses TRBV7-2 and TRBJ2-7; D not resolved. Per the germline V gene, CDR1 is SGHTA and CDR2 is FQGNSA. The CDR3 totals 13 residues. As DNA, the CDR3 is TGTGCCACCAGCTCCTTGGCCCCCGACGAGCAGTACTTC. This sequence encodes CATSSLAPDEQYF.

The rearrangement joins TRBV7-6 to TRBJ1-1; D not resolved. This CDR3 is built from 13 residues. Trimming cost V 1 base and J 0 bases, with 3 bases left between them. Germline-derived CDR1 and CDR2 are SGHVS and FNYEAQ. Here the CDR3 reads CASSLGMNTEAFF. Here the CDR3 DNA reads TGTGCCAGCAGCTTAGGAATGAACACTGAAGCTTTCTTT.

V gene TRBV5-1 combines with J gene TRBJ2-7, with D unresolved. The V gene lost 0 bases and the J gene lost 7 bases, with 11 bases spanning the gap. This CDR3 region has 13 residues. The germline V gene has CDR1 SGHRS and CDR2 YFSETQ. CDR3 in DNA: TGCGCCAGCAGCTTGGATGGGATGATGGAGCAGTACTTC. Translating it yields CASSLDGMMEQYF.